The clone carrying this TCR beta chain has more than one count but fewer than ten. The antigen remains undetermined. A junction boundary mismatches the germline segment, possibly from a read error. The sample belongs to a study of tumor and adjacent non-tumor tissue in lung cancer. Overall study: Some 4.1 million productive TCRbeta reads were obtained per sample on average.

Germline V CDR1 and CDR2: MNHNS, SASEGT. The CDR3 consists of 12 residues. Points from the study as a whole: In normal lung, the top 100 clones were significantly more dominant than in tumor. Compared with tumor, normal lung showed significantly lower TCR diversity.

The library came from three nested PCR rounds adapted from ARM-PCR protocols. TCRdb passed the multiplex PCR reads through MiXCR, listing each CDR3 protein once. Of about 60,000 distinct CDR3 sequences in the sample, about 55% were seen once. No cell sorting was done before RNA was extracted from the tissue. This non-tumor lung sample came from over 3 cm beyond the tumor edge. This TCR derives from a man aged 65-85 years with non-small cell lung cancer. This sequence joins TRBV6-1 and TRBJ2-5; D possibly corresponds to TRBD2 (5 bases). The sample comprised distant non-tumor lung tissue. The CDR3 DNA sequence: TGTGCCAGCAGTGGCTATGGGGAGACCCAGTATTTC. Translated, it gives CASSGYGETQYF.